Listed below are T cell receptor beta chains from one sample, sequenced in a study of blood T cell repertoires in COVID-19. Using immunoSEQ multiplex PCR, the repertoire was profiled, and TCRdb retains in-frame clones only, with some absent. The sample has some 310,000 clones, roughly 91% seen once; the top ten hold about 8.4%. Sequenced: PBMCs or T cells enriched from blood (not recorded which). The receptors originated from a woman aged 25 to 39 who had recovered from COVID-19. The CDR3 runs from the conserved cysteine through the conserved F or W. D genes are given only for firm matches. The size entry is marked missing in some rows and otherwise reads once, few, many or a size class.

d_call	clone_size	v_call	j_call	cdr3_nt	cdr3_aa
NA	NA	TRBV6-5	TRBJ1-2	TGTGCCAGCAGTTACTCTAACAGGGATTATGGCTACACCTTC	CASSYSNRDYGYTF
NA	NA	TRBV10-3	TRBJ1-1	TGTGCCATCAGTGAGTCGAGGAGTGTCACTGAAGCTTTCTTT	CAISESRSVTEAFF
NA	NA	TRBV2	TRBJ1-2	TGTGCCAGCAACGGCGGCAGGGTGGTCGCTAACTATGGCTACACCTTC	CASNGGRVVANYGYTF
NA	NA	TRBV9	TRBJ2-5	TGTGCCAGCAGCGTAGCAGGGGCGTTATGGGAGACCCAGTACTTC	CASSVAGALWETQYF
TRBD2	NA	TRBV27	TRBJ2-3	TGTGCCAGCAACGCCCTCGGGACTAGCGGGCCCAGCACAGATACGCAGTATTTT	CASNALGTSGPSTDTQYF
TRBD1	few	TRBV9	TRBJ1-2	TGTGCCAGCAGCTCCGGACAGGGAGCTAACTATGGCTACACCTTC	CASSSGQGANYGYTF
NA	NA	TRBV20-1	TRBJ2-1	TGCAGTGCTTCAAACTACAATGAGCAGTTCTTC	CSASNYNEQFF
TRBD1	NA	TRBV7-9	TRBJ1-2	TGTGCCAGCAGCTTAAGGGACAGGGATAGCGGCTACACCTTC	CASSLRDRDSGYTF
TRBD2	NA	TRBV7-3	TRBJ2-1	TGTGCCAGCAGCTTAGGGCAACCGGGACTAGACCACAATGAGCAGTTCTTC	CASSLGQPGLDHNEQFF
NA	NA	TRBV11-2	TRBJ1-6	TGTGCCAGCAGCTTACGTACTTTGGGAGGCCAGGTCCCCCTCCACTTT	CASSLRTLGGQVPLHF
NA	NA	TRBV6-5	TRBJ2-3	TGTGCCAGCAGAACTCCCACAGATACGCAGTATTTT	CASRTPTDTQYF
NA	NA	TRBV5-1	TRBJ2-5	TGCGCCACGAGATACGGAGGGATAGGCGAGACCCAGTACTTC	CATRYGGIGETQYF
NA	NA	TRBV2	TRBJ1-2	TGTGCCAGCAAGGCGTACAGGGTGCGCGAGGACTATGGCTACACCTTC	CASKAYRVREDYGYTF
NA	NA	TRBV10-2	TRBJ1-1	TGCGCCAGCAGAGAGACGGGTGGATACGAAAACACTGAAGCTTTCTTT	CASRETGGYENTEAFF
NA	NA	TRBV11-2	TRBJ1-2	TGTGCCAGCAGTCAAAACAGGCTGAACTATGGCTACACCTTC	CASSQNRLNYGYTF
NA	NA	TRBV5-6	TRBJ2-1	TGTGCCAGCAGTGCAACGGATGAGCAGTTCTTC	CASSATDEQFF